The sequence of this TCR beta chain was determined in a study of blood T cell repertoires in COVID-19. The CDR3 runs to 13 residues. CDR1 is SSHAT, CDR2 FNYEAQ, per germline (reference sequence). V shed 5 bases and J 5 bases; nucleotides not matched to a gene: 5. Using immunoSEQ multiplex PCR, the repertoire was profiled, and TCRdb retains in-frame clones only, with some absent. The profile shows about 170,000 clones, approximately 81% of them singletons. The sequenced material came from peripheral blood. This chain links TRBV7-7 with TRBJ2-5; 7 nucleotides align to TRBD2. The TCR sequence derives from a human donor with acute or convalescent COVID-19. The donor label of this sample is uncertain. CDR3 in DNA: TGTGCCAGCAGCCGGGGGGAGCTTGAGACCCAGTACTTC. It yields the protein CASSRGELETQYF.